A single sample is the source of the 21 T cell receptor beta chains below, sequenced in a study of T cell responses to AZD1222 COVID-19 vaccine. Clones were read by immunoSEQ multiplex PCR, and TCRdb kept only the in-frame ones, dropping some. The sample contains roughly 190,000 clones, roughly 88% of which appear only once. Sequenced material: peripheral blood, taken on day 0 of AZD1222 vaccination. These TCRs come from an adult in good health.

Only one count was recorded for this clone. The chain employs TRBV6-4 and TRBJ2-3; D not certain. Germline CDR1 and CDR2: MRHNA and SNTAGT. The CDR3 runs 11 residues. Trimming took off 0 bases at V and 9 bases at J, with 4 bases between the two ends. The DNA of the CDR3 is TGTGCCAGCAGTGACTCGAGGACGCAGTATTTT. This translates into CASSDSRTQYF.

This rearrangement joins TRBV29-1 to TRBJ1-4, with 10 bases matching TRBD1. The V segment lost 3 bases and the J segment 5 bases; nucleotides outside the gene matches: 12. Germline V gives CDR1 SQVTM, CDR2 ANQGSEA. The CDR3 spans 17 residues. For the CDR3, the DNA is TGCAGCGTTGAGCTCTTTGGGGACAGGGGTCTGAATGAAAAACTGTTTTTT. Translating gives CSVELFGDRGLNEKLFF.

V gene TRBV5-1 combines with J gene TRBJ1-1, with TRBD1 identical over 7 bases. V shed 0 bases, J shed 7 bases, and the junction held 3 bases outside the gene matches. This CDR3 has 13 amino acids. Germline-derived CDR1 and CDR2 are SGHRS and YFSETQ. CDR3 residues: CASSLGDSSEAFF. The CDR3 coding sequence is TGCGCCAGCAGCTTGGGGGACAGCAGTGAAGCTTTCTTT.

The CDR3 nucleotides are TGTGCCAGCAGTTTTACGGTCAACTATGGCTACACCTTC. Its protein product is CASSFTVNYGYTF. J is TRBJ1-2 and V is TRBV27; D remains unclear. The germline V gene has CDR1 MNHEY and CDR2 SMNVEV (reference sequence). The germline V and J ends were trimmed by 3 bases and 2 bases, with 7 bases remaining between them. The CDR3 runs 13 residues.

This rearrangement joins TRBV7-3 to TRBJ2-2; 12 nucleotides match TRBD2. Germline trimming cut 5 bases from V and 7 bases from J; bases unmatched to any gene: 11. The length of the CDR3 is 17 residues. Germline CDR1 is SGHTA and CDR2 is FQGTGA. The CDR3, as DNA: TGTGCCAGCAGCCCGGTCCTAGCGGGGGGGCCAAACGGGGAGCTGTTTTTT. Translating gives CASSPVLAGGPNGELFF.

The chain combines TRBV19 with TRBJ1-5; TRBD1 is a possible D gene (5 bases). Trimming took off 6 bases at V and 4 bases at J, with 13 bases between the two ends. The CDR3 covers 14 residues. Germline CDR1 reads LNHDA; CDR2 reads SQIVND (reference sequence). The CDR3 loop is CASRSGHKNQPQHF. CDR3 nucleotide sequence: TGTGCCAGTAGGAGCGGACACAAAAATCAGCCCCAGCATTTT.

This clone showed up just once. The genes are TRBV29-1 and TRBJ2-1, with 11 bases identical to TRBD1. V lost 7 bases and J lost 4; bases outside the gene matches: 18. CDR1 and CDR2 from the germline V gene are SQVTM and ANQGSEA. CDR3 length: 18 residues. The CDR3, as DNA: TGCAGCGCTTCCATTCGCCGGGACAGGGGGTCGGGTTACAATGAGCAGTTCTTC. Protein product: CSASIRRDRGSGYNEQFF.

The rearrangement links TRBV5-1 to TRBJ2-5, with 10 nucleotides matching TRBD2. V dropped 4 bases and J dropped 5; count of bases not matched to a gene: 8. The CDR3 runs 15 residues. Looked up from germline, CDR1 is SGHRS and CDR2 is YFSETQ. The CDR3 spells CASSPPSGGGETQYF. The CDR3 bases are TGCGCCAGCAGCCCACCTAGCGGGGGAGGGGAGACCCAGTACTTC.

V usage is TRBV5-4 and J usage is TRBJ2-3; 9 bases align to TRBD2. Germline CDR1 and CDR2: SGHNT and YYREEE (reference sequence). J lost 0 bases, V lost 1 base, and 3 bases had no gene match. The CDR3 contains 16 residues. CDR3 residues: CASSLSLAGSTDTQYF. The CDR3 region has the DNA TGTGCCAGCAGCTTGTCACTAGCGGGCAGCACAGATACGCAGTATTTT.

About this clone itself: A read error may account for a junction end that differs from germline. The genes are TRBV9 and TRBJ2-2; D unresolved. CDR3 length: 16 residues. The germline CDR1 and CDR2 sequences are SGDLS and YYNGEE. In nucleotides, the CDR3 is TGTGCCAGCAGCGTAGCCCCTCTGAGGAACGCCGGGGAGCTGTTTTTT. Protein: CASSVAPLRNAGELFF.

CDR3 in amino acids: CASTPNQLGAFF. CDR3 in DNA: TGTGCCAGCACCCCGAACCAACTAGGCGCTTTCTTT. This chain links TRBV7-2 with TRBJ1-1; D is unclear. CDR3 length: 12 residues. Germline CDR1 SGHTA, CDR2 FQGNSA. V gave up 7 bases and J gave up 11 bases, with 17 bases separating them.

The genes are TRBV20-1 and TRBJ2-7; 7 bases map to TRBD2. Germline values: CDR1 DFQATT, CDR2 SNEGSKA (reference sequence). The CDR3 sequence is 15 residues long. Unmatched junction bases numbered 10, after V lost 3 bases and J lost 2 bases. The chain's CDR3 is CSASGWAGVPYEQYF. In DNA form, the CDR3 reads TGCAGTGCTAGTGGTTGGGCGGGAGTACCCTACGAGCAGTACTTC.

This chain connects TRBV5-4 to TRBJ1-3, with 7 bases matching TRBD1. This CDR3 is built from 15 residues. Per germline, CDR1 SGHNT and CDR2 YYREEE (reference sequence). V lost 3 bases and J lost 2; bases outside the gene matches: 5. The CDR3 here is CASSSADRTGNTIYF. For the CDR3, the DNA is TGTGCCAGCAGCTCAGCGGACAGGACTGGAAACACCATATATTTT.

V is TRBV27 and J is TRBJ1-5; D perhaps matches TRBD1 (5 bases). The CDR3 runs to 16 residues. The germline gives CDR1 MNHEY, CDR2 SMNVEV (reference sequence). V was cut by 6 bases and J by 3 bases, with 18 bases left in between. The CDR3 reads CASRTTQRGDNQPQHF. The CDR3 bases are TGTGCCAGCAGAACAACGCAGAGGGGAGACAATCAGCCCCAGCATTTT.

The chain recombines TRBV28 with TRBJ2-7; D gene unclear. Germline V gene lookup returns CDR1 MDHEN and CDR2 SYDVKM. Trimming stripped 6 bases from V and 0 bases from J, with 30 bases between. The CDR3 is 20 amino acids. CDR3: CASSPGIFPPQPPISYEQYF. In DNA, the CDR3 is TGTGCCAGCAGCCCCGGTATCTTCCCACCACAACCCCCTATCTCCTACGAGCAGTACTTC.

This clone was observed a single time. Written as DNA, the CDR3 is TGTGCCAGCAGCTTAGGGGCCTCCACGACCCAGTACTTC. This gives the protein CASSLGASTTQYF. The chain employs TRBV11-1 and TRBJ2-5; no clear D gene. Germline CDR1 is SGHAT and CDR2 is FQDESV (reference sequence). Trimming shortened V by 1 base and J by 7 bases, and 10 bases separated the two germline ends. This CDR3 is 13 amino acids long.

Points on this clone: The sample carries other DNA sequences with the same CDR3. The J gene is TRBJ2-7, the V gene TRBV19, with 9 bases that match TRBD1. The germline gives CDR1 LNHDA, CDR2 SQIVND (reference sequence). The CDR3 contains 15 residues. Germline trimming cut 4 bases from V and 1 base from J; bases unmatched to any gene: 5. In nucleotides, the CDR3 is TGTGCCAGTAGTAGCCCGGGACAGGGTTCCTACGAGCAGTACTTC. Its translation: CASSSPGQGSYEQYF.

The chain combines TRBV5-4 with TRBJ2-3; 14 bases line up with TRBD2. Germline V gene lookup returns CDR1 SGHNT and CDR2 YYREEE (reference sequence). This CDR3 region has 17 residues. J lost 5 bases, V lost 2 bases, and 7 bases had no gene match. This CDR3 reads CASSLSGLAGGGDTQYF. For the CDR3, the DNA is TGTGCCAGCAGCTTATCCGGACTAGCGGGAGGAGGAGATACGCAGTATTTT.

V is TRBV7-9 and J is TRBJ2-1; either TRBD1 or TRBD2 may supply D (6 bases each). The germline gives CDR1 SEHNR, CDR2 FQNEAQ (reference sequence). The V gene lost 4 bases and the J gene lost 0 bases, with 19 bases spanning the gap. The CDR3 extends over 18 amino acids. CDR3: CASSWGGRTGSSYNEQFF. CDR3 sequence (DNA): TGTGCCAGCAGCTGGGGAGGACGAACAGGGAGCTCCTACAATGAGCAGTTCTTC.

This chain uses TRBV27 with TRBJ1-3; a weak D match, TRBD1 (5 bases). This CDR3 has 15 residues. The V gene's germline CDR1 is MNHEY and CDR2 SMNVEV (reference sequence). The V and J ends lost 5 bases and 2 bases respectively, with 13 bases between them. CDR3 region: CASSPGTAPGNTIYF. The CDR3 nucleotides are TGTGCCAGCAGTCCCGGGACGGCCCCTGGAAACACCATATATTTT.

The J gene is TRBJ1-5, the V gene TRBV12-3 or TRBV12-4; tentatively, D is TRBD1 (5 bases). Trimming cost V 6 bases and J 1 base, with 7 bases left between them. The CDR3 extends over 13 amino acids. The CDR3 DNA is TGTGCCAGCAGCTGGGGGAGCAATCAGCCCCAGCATTTT. Translated, it gives CASSWGSNQPQHF.